These T cell receptor beta chains were read from a single sample in a study of T cells in tuberculosis. Sequencing used immunoSEQ multiplex PCR; TCRdb keeps in-frame clones, though not all of them. The data hold fewer than 55,000 clones, with 90% to 95% observed a single time. Sequencing was performed on PBMCs, taken at tuberculosis diagnosis. The receptors stem from an adult with tuberculosis. Each CDR3 is given with its conserved first and last residue. A D gene is named only where the DNA matches it firmly. Where a row states a size, it is once, few, many or the class of an expanded clone; other rows omit it.

j_gene: TRBJ1-2
v_gene: TRBV19
abundance: NA
d_gene: NA
CDR3nt: TGTGCCAGTAGTATGTTAGAGGGGGTGGACTACACCTTC
CDR3aa: CASSMLEGVDYTF

j_gene: TRBJ2-7
v_gene: TRBV18
abundance: NA
d_gene: NA
CDR3nt: TGTGCCAGCTCACCACGTAGAGACACCCTAACCTACGAGCAGTACTTC
CDR3aa: CASSPRRDTLTYEQYF

j_gene: TRBJ2-7
v_gene: TRBV7-2
abundance: NA
d_gene: NA
CDR3nt: TGTGCCAGCAGCTTAGGACGACAGTACGAGCAGTACTTC
CDR3aa: CASSLGRQYEQYF

j_gene: TRBJ1-1
v_gene: TRBV28
abundance: NA
d_gene: TRBD1
CDR3nt: TGTGCCACCTTAGGGGGACAGTTCACTGAAGCTTTCTTT
CDR3aa: CATLGGQFTEAFF

j_gene: TRBJ2-6
v_gene: TRBV11-2
abundance: NA
d_gene: NA
CDR3nt: TGTGCCAGCAGCTTAGATACAGTGCTCCGATCGGGGGCCAACGTCCTGACTTTC
CDR3aa: CASSLDTVLRSGANVLTF

j_gene: TRBJ1-3
v_gene: TRBV5-1
abundance: once
d_gene: NA
CDR3nt: TGCGCCAGCAGCTCTGGTGAGCCTGGAAACACCATATATTTT
CDR3aa: CASSSGEPGNTIYF

j_gene: TRBJ2-1
v_gene: TRBV6-6
abundance: NA
d_gene: TRBD2
CDR3nt: TGTGCCAGCAGTTCCACTAGCGATGAGCAGTTCTTC
CDR3aa: CASSSTSDEQFF

j_gene: TRBJ1-2
v_gene: TRBV4-3
abundance: NA
d_gene: NA
CDR3nt: TGCGCCAGCAGCCAGAGGCAGATACCCTACTATGGCTACACCTTC
CDR3aa: CASSQRQIPYYGYTF

j_gene: TRBJ2-1
v_gene: TRBV7-2
abundance: NA
d_gene: TRBD1
CDR3nt: TGTGCCAGCAGCTTACGCTGGGTCGGGGACAGGGCCGACGGAAATGAGCAGTTCTTC
CDR3aa: CASSLRWVGDRADGNEQFF

j_gene: TRBJ2-7
v_gene: TRBV18
abundance: once
d_gene: TRBD2
CDR3nt: TGTGCCAGCTCACCACCGTGGACTAGCGGGTCTTACGAGCAGTACTTC
CDR3aa: CASSPPWTSGSYEQYF

j_gene: TRBJ2-1
v_gene: TRBV7-2
abundance: NA
d_gene: NA
CDR3nt: TGTGCCAGCAGCCCCCTACCTACTAGGGATGAGCAGTTCTTC
CDR3aa: CASSPLPTRDEQFF

j_gene: TRBJ2-5
v_gene: TRBV5-8
abundance: NA
d_gene: NA
CDR3nt: TGTGCCAGCAGCTCACAAGGACAGTTCCCTGGAGAGACCCAGTACTTC
CDR3aa: CASSSQGQFPGETQYF

j_gene: TRBJ2-3
v_gene: TRBV27
abundance: NA
d_gene: NA
CDR3nt: TGTGCCAGCACCCGCCTAGCGCGATCTAGCACAGATACGCAGTATTTT
CDR3aa: CASTRLARSSTDTQYF

j_gene: TRBJ2-1
v_gene: TRBV4-3
abundance: NA
d_gene: TRBD2
CDR3nt: TGCGCCAGCAGCCAAGATTCCGTGACTAGCGGGAGGCCGCTCTACAATGAGCAGTTCTTC
CDR3aa: CASSQDSVTSGRPLYNEQFF

j_gene: TRBJ2-7
v_gene: TRBV12-5
abundance: NA
d_gene: NA
CDR3nt: TGTGCTAGTGGTTTCGGCGGTCCCTACGAGCAGTACTTC
CDR3aa: CASGFGGPYEQYF

j_gene: TRBJ1-2
v_gene: TRBV4-3
abundance: NA
d_gene: TRBD1
CDR3nt: TGCGCCAGCAGCCCCAGACAGGGAAGTTATGGCTACACCTTC
CDR3aa: CASSPRQGSYGYTF

j_gene: TRBJ1-1
v_gene: TRBV30
abundance: NA
d_gene: NA
CDR3nt: TGTGCCTGGAGGGGCAGGGGAAGCACTGAAGCTTTCTTT
CDR3aa: CAWRGRGSTEAFF

j_gene: TRBJ1-2
v_gene: TRBV21-1
abundance: NA
d_gene: NA
CDR3nt: TGTGCCAGCAGCAAAGCGCACCCACTTCCAGGGATAGATCGGTATGGCTACACCTTC
CDR3aa: CASSKAHPLPGIDRYGYTF

j_gene: TRBJ2-5
v_gene: TRBV28
abundance: once
d_gene: TRBD2
CDR3nt: TGTGCCAGCAGTTTATTACTAGCGGGCGATGAGACCCAGTACTTC
CDR3aa: CASSLLLAGDETQYF

j_gene: TRBJ1-1
v_gene: TRBV6-5
abundance: NA
d_gene: NA
CDR3nt: TGTGCCAGCAGCCCCGTTCGGGGGAACACTGAAGCTTTCTTT
CDR3aa: CASSPVRGNTEAFF

j_gene: TRBJ2-1
v_gene: TRBV30
abundance: NA
d_gene: TRBD2
CDR3nt: TGTGCCTGGAGTGTACGCGGGGGAAGTCACAATGAGCAGTTCTTC
CDR3aa: CAWSVRGGSHNEQFF

j_gene: TRBJ1-1
v_gene: TRBV7-9
abundance: NA
d_gene: NA
CDR3nt: TGTGCCAGCAGCTTACAGGTGAACACTGAAGCTTTCTTT
CDR3aa: CASSLQVNTEAFF

j_gene: TRBJ2-1
v_gene: TRBV7-2
abundance: NA
d_gene: TRBD2
CDR3nt: TGTGCCAGCAGCTCAGCGGGAGCTATTAGGAATGAGCAGTTCTTC
CDR3aa: CASSSAGAIRNEQFF

j_gene: TRBJ2-7
v_gene: TRBV7-9
abundance: NA
d_gene: TRBD1
CDR3nt: TGTGCCAGCAGCTTAGGACAGGGGGCCTACTACGAGCAGTACTTC
CDR3aa: CASSLGQGAYYEQYF

j_gene: TRBJ2-1
v_gene: TRBV6-5
abundance: once
d_gene: NA
CDR3nt: TGTGCCAGCAGTTTATACCCCCAGGGAAAGGGGAAGTTCTTC
CDR3aa: CASSLYPQGKGKFF

j_gene: TRBJ1-5
v_gene: TRBV6-5
abundance: NA
d_gene: NA
CDR3nt: TGTGCCAGCAGTTACTCGGGGAGGGGAGATGAGCCCCAGCATTTT
CDR3aa: CASSYSGRGDEPQHF

j_gene: TRBJ2-1
v_gene: TRBV27
abundance: NA
d_gene: TRBD1
CDR3nt: TGTGCCAGCAGTTTATTGATCTCTAGGGGGCCCTCCTACAATGAGCAGTTCTTC
CDR3aa: CASSLLISRGPSYNEQFF

j_gene: TRBJ1-1
v_gene: TRBV28
abundance: NA
d_gene: NA
CDR3nt: TGTGCCAGCAGTCCAGGAATCCCGAACACTGAAGCTTTCTTT
CDR3aa: CASSPGIPNTEAFF

j_gene: TRBJ2-1
v_gene: TRBV5-1
abundance: NA
d_gene: TRBD1
CDR3nt: TGCGCCAGCAGACCCCCGGGACAGGTTGGCAATGAGCAGTTCTTC
CDR3aa: CASRPPGQVGNEQFF

j_gene: TRBJ2-5
v_gene: TRBV7-2
abundance: NA
d_gene: NA
CDR3nt: TGTGCCAGCGGGGGGAAAGAGACCCAGTACTTC
CDR3aa: CASGGKETQYF

j_gene: TRBJ2-7
v_gene: TRBV28
abundance: NA
d_gene: NA
CDR3nt: TGTGCCAGCAGTTTATCTACAGGCCTCTACGAGCAGTACTTC
CDR3aa: CASSLSTGLYEQYF

j_gene: TRBJ1-1
v_gene: TRBV6-1
abundance: NA
d_gene: TRBD1
CDR3nt: TGTGCCAGCAGTGCGGACAGGGGGCTAGGCACTGAAGCTTTCTTT
CDR3aa: CASSADRGLGTEAFF

j_gene: TRBJ1-2
v_gene: TRBV11-2
abundance: NA
d_gene: NA
CDR3nt: TGTGCCAGCAGCTTAGGCATAGCTAACTATGGCTACACCTTC
CDR3aa: CASSLGIANYGYTF

j_gene: TRBJ2-7
v_gene: TRBV4-1
abundance: NA
d_gene: NA
CDR3nt: TGCGCCAGCAGCCTGACAGATTTTTACGAGCAGTACTTC
CDR3aa: CASSLTDFYEQYF

j_gene: TRBJ2-1
v_gene: TRBV7-8
abundance: NA
d_gene: NA
CDR3nt: TGTGCCAGCAGCTTAGTCACGGGAGTAAGCTACAATGAGCAGTTCTTC
CDR3aa: CASSLVTGVSYNEQFF

j_gene: TRBJ2-2
v_gene: TRBV27
abundance: NA
d_gene: TRBD2
CDR3nt: TGTGCCAGCAGTTTTTCTAGCGGAGCGAACACCGGGGAGCTGTTTTTT
CDR3aa: CASSFSSGANTGELFF

j_gene: TRBJ2-4
v_gene: TRBV30
abundance: NA
d_gene: TRBD2
CDR3nt: TGTGCCTGGAGTGGGGGGGGAGCGGCCAAAAACATTCAGTACTTC
CDR3aa: CAWSGGGAAKNIQYF

j_gene: TRBJ2-1
v_gene: TRBV7-8
abundance: once
d_gene: NA
CDR3nt: TGTGCCAGCAGCCTGGCTAGGGCAGGGTCATCCAATGAGCAGTTCTTC
CDR3aa: CASSLARAGSSNEQFF

j_gene: TRBJ1-1
v_gene: TRBV6-4
abundance: NA
d_gene: NA
CDR3nt: TGTGCCAGCAGTAAACAGGAGAACACTGAAGCTTTCTTT
CDR3aa: CASSKQENTEAFF

j_gene: TRBJ1-5
v_gene: TRBV7-8
abundance: NA
d_gene: TRBD1
CDR3nt: TGTGCCAGCAGCGAGACTGACAGGGGTCGTCAGCCCCAGCATTTT
CDR3aa: CASSETDRGRQPQHF

j_gene: TRBJ2-7
v_gene: TRBV19
abundance: NA
d_gene: NA
CDR3nt: TGTGCCAGTAGTCGGGCTAGCCGTGCCTACGAGCAGTACTTC
CDR3aa: CASSRASRAYEQYF

j_gene: TRBJ2-5
v_gene: TRBV27
abundance: NA
d_gene: TRBD1
CDR3nt: TGTGCCAGCAGTCGGACAGGGAAGGAGACCCAGTACTTC
CDR3aa: CASSRTGKETQYF

j_gene: TRBJ1-6
v_gene: TRBV5-6
abundance: NA
d_gene: NA
CDR3nt: TGTGCCAGCAGCATAAAAAATCCGGGGAATTCACCCCTCCACTTT
CDR3aa: CASSIKNPGNSPLHF

j_gene: TRBJ1-6
v_gene: TRBV9
abundance: NA
d_gene: NA
CDR3nt: TGTGCCAGCAGCGTAGACGGGGGGGTCCCATCTAATTCACCCCTCCACTTT
CDR3aa: CASSVDGGVPSNSPLHF

j_gene: TRBJ1-3
v_gene: TRBV7-6
abundance: NA
d_gene: TRBD1
CDR3nt: TGTGCCAGCAGCCCTAGACAGGGGATTGCTGGAAACACCATATATTTT
CDR3aa: CASSPRQGIAGNTIYF

j_gene: TRBJ2-7
v_gene: TRBV29-1
abundance: NA
d_gene: TRBD2
CDR3nt: TGCAGCGTTGAGGCTAGCGGGAGATACGAGCAGTACTTC
CDR3aa: CSVEASGRYEQYF

j_gene: TRBJ1-2
v_gene: TRBV5-4
abundance: NA
d_gene: TRBD1
CDR3nt: TGTGCCAGCGGTTTACCGACAGGGGGCGGCGGCTACACCTTC
CDR3aa: CASGLPTGGGGYTF

j_gene: TRBJ2-5
v_gene: TRBV5-4
abundance: NA
d_gene: NA
CDR3nt: TGTGCCAGCAGCTTAGAAGTGGCTAGGACTTTGGAGACCCAGTACTTC
CDR3aa: CASSLEVARTLETQYF

j_gene: TRBJ1-1
v_gene: TRBV4-3
abundance: NA
d_gene: NA
CDR3nt: TGCGCCAGCAGCCAAGATGGGTCGGGATGGGCTGAAGCTTTCTTT
CDR3aa: CASSQDGSGWAEAFF

j_gene: TRBJ1-1
v_gene: TRBV11-2
abundance: NA
d_gene: NA
CDR3nt: TGTGCCAGCAGCTTAGTAGGGAGACGAATGAACACTGAAGCTTTCTTT
CDR3aa: CASSLVGRRMNTEAFF

j_gene: TRBJ1-2
v_gene: TRBV9
abundance: NA
d_gene: NA
CDR3nt: TGTGCCAGCAGCGTAGACGACCCAGGGCTGAGGGGCTACACCTTC
CDR3aa: CASSVDDPGLRGYTF

j_gene: TRBJ1-1
v_gene: TRBV6-5
abundance: once
d_gene: NA
CDR3nt: TGTGCCAGCAGATTACATAACAGGGTGACTGAAGCTTTCTTT
CDR3aa: CASRLHNRVTEAFF

j_gene: TRBJ2-3
v_gene: TRBV5-4
abundance: NA
d_gene: TRBD2
CDR3nt: TGTGCCAGCAGCTTGTGGCGGGAGGTCTCCCAATACACAGATACGCAGTATTTT
CDR3aa: CASSLWREVSQYTDTQYF

j_gene: TRBJ2-2
v_gene: TRBV30
abundance: NA
d_gene: NA
CDR3nt: TGTGCCTGGAGCGCCAGGGGGGTCGGGGAGCTGTTTTTT
CDR3aa: CAWSARGVGELFF

j_gene: TRBJ2-7
v_gene: TRBV2
abundance: few
d_gene: NA
CDR3nt: TGTGCCAGCAGCGCGCGGAGAGACGAGCAGTACTTC
CDR3aa: CASSARRDEQYF